A single T cell receptor beta chain is shown here with its context. Original processing methods: Reference gene primers were amplified, and this amplification served to estimate nucleated cell counts. Measured with immunoSEQ multiplex PCR; TCRdb has only the in-frame clones, and not every one. From that table come the V and J calls and clone size; the DNA was used to work out D and trimming. The data contain roughly 96,000 clones, 82% of them singletons. This specimen comes from a study of blood T cell repertoires in COVID-19. Overall study: The study drew acute and convalescent COVID-19 samples from the United States, Italy and Spain. T cells, B-cell-depleted T cells, or PBMCs supplied cDNA or gDNA.

Trimming removed 2 bases from V and 1 base from J, with 9 bases in between. The germline V gene has CDR1 MNHEY and CDR2 SVGEGT. The CDR3 loop spans 15 amino acids. This rearrangement joins TRBV6-2 or TRBV6-3 to TRBJ1-5; D is unresolved. This clonotype was obtained from an elderly man with acute or convalescent COVID-19. The sequenced sample was peripheral blood. Here the CDR3 reads CASSYPGKSNQPQHF. CDR3 DNA sequence: TGTGCCAGCAGTTACCCTGGCAAAAGCAATCAGCCCCAGCATTTT.